The rows below give T cell receptor beta chains drawn from one sample of a study of blood T cells in healthy people across ages. MiXCR was run by TCRdb on the 5' RACE reads, yielding one entry per CDR3 protein. The sample carries 2 million or so distinct CDR3 sequences, less than 50% recorded once. The specimen was blood. These receptors all come from a middle-aged woman in good health. Both conserved end residues are part of each CDR3. D genes are given only for firm matches. Size is omitted from some rows. Given values are once, few, many or a class for expanded clones.

j_call: TRBJ2-1
clone_size: NA
v_call: TRBV4-1
d_call: TRBD2
cdr3_aa: CASSQVWRGGRIEQFF
cdr3_nt: TGCGCCAGCAGCCAAGTATGGCGGGGGGGCCGGATTGAGCAGTTCTTC

j_call: TRBJ2-3
clone_size: NA
v_call: TRBV20-1
d_call: TRBD1
cdr3_aa: CSASPGTGNTDTQYF
cdr3_nt: TGCAGTGCTAGCCCTGGGACAGGGAACACAGATACGCAGTATTTT

j_call: TRBJ2-5
clone_size: many
v_call: TRBV6-5
d_call: NA
cdr3_aa: CASSPGLWKETQYF
cdr3_nt: TGTGCCAGCAGTCCCGGCCTCTGGAAAGAGACCCAGTACTTC

j_call: TRBJ2-3
clone_size: many
v_call: TRBV7-2
d_call: TRBD2
cdr3_aa: CASGLALTDTQYF
cdr3_nt: TGTGCCAGCGGACTAGCTCTAACAGATACGCAGTATTTT

j_call: TRBJ2-7
clone_size: few
v_call: TRBV7-9
d_call: NA
cdr3_aa: CASSFLSGTTYEQYF
cdr3_nt: TGTGCCAGCAGCTTTCTAAGCGGGACAACCTACGAGCAGTACTTC

j_call: TRBJ1-2
clone_size: once
v_call: TRBV28
d_call: TRBD1
cdr3_aa: CASSWGQGEGYTF
cdr3_nt: TGTGCCAGCAGTTGGGGGCAGGGGGAGGGCTACACCTTC

j_call: TRBJ2-1
clone_size: NA
v_call: TRBV20-1
d_call: NA
cdr3_aa: CSARPQFLSSYNEQFF
cdr3_nt: TGCAGTGCTAGACCCCAGTTCCTAAGCTCCTACAATGAGCAGTTCTTC

j_call: TRBJ2-4
clone_size: NA
v_call: TRBV20-1
d_call: NA
cdr3_aa: CSPHLGTGGGRVKNIQYF
cdr3_nt: TGCAGTCCCCACCTGGGAACGGGTGGGGGGCGAGTCAAAAACATTCAGTACTTC

j_call: TRBJ2-1
clone_size: NA
v_call: TRBV4-1
d_call: NA
cdr3_aa: CASSQDWAGRNEQFF
cdr3_nt: TGCGCCAGCAGCCAAGATTGGGCAGGGCGCAATGAGCAGTTCTTC

j_call: TRBJ2-7
clone_size: NA
v_call: TRBV4-2
d_call: NA
cdr3_aa: CASSQAVPGGWRSYEQYF
cdr3_nt: TGTGCCAGCAGCCAAGCCGTTCCTGGCGGGTGGCGCTCCTACGAGCAGTACTTC

j_call: TRBJ1-2
clone_size: NA
v_call: TRBV27
d_call: TRBD1
cdr3_aa: CASSLSGGGVNGYTF
cdr3_nt: TGTGCCAGCAGTTTATCAGGGGGCGGAGTGAATGGCTACACCTTC

j_call: TRBJ1-2
clone_size: NA
v_call: TRBV20-1
d_call: NA
cdr3_aa: CSADRVARGYTF
cdr3_nt: TGCAGTGCTGATAGGGTGGCGCGGGGCTACACCTTC

j_call: TRBJ2-3
clone_size: few
v_call: TRBV10-3
d_call: NA
cdr3_aa: CAISEGQGSFTDTQYF
cdr3_nt: TGTGCCATCAGTGAGGGGCAGGGGAGCTTTACAGATACGCAGTATTTT

j_call: TRBJ1-1
clone_size: few
v_call: TRBV4-3
d_call: NA
cdr3_aa: CASSLGRKNTEAFF
cdr3_nt: TGCGCCAGCAGCCTCGGGAGAAAGAACACTGAAGCTTTCTTT

j_call: TRBJ1-5
clone_size: NA
v_call: TRBV5-1
d_call: NA
cdr3_aa: CASSRATEDSNQPQHF
cdr3_nt: TGCGCCAGCAGCCGGGCTACTGAGGATAGCAATCAGCCCCAGCATTTT

j_call: TRBJ2-7
clone_size: NA
v_call: TRBV11-2
d_call: NA
cdr3_aa: CASSQPDTDFLYEQYF
cdr3_nt: TGTGCCAGCAGCCAGCCGGACACCGACTTTCTCTACGAGCAGTACTTC

j_call: TRBJ2-7
clone_size: NA
v_call: TRBV7-9
d_call: NA
cdr3_aa: CASLMNGDNEQYF
cdr3_nt: TGTGCCAGCCTCATGAACGGGGACAATGAGCAGTACTTC

j_call: TRBJ2-7
clone_size: NA
v_call: TRBV20-1
d_call: TRBD1
cdr3_aa: CSAITGTGGYEQYF
cdr3_nt: TGCAGTGCTATCACCGGGACAGGGGGTTACGAGCAGTACTTC

j_call: TRBJ2-2
clone_size: NA
v_call: TRBV20-1
d_call: TRBD1
cdr3_aa: CSASPARGQALNTGELFF
cdr3_nt: TGCAGTGCTTCCCCTGCCAGAGGACAGGCCTTGAACACCGGGGAGCTGTTTTTT

j_call: TRBJ1-2
clone_size: NA
v_call: TRBV7-9
d_call: TRBD1
cdr3_aa: CASGDSLTGGGYTF
cdr3_nt: TGTGCCAGCGGCGACTCGCTTACAGGGGGAGGCTACACCTTC

j_call: TRBJ1-2
clone_size: few
v_call: TRBV29-1
d_call: NA
cdr3_aa: CSVEDRGDGYGYTF
cdr3_nt: TGCAGCGTTGAAGATAGGGGAGACGGTTATGGCTACACCTTC

j_call: TRBJ2-3
clone_size: few
v_call: TRBV7-2
d_call: NA
cdr3_aa: CASSPRPPGPTDTQYF
cdr3_nt: TGTGCCAGCAGCCCTCGGCCCCCAGGGCCCACAGATACGCAGTATTTT

j_call: TRBJ2-1
clone_size: NA
v_call: TRBV6-2/TRBV6-3
d_call: TRBD2
cdr3_aa: CASSDGGVPGEQFF
cdr3_nt: TGTGCCAGCAGTGACGGGGGGGTCCCCGGAGAGCAGTTCTTC

j_call: TRBJ2-1
clone_size: few
v_call: TRBV12-3/TRBV12-4
d_call: NA
cdr3_aa: CASSFIWGGHSGEQFF
cdr3_nt: TGTGCCAGCAGTTTTATCTGGGGGGGCCATTCCGGTGAGCAGTTCTTC

j_call: TRBJ2-1
clone_size: NA
v_call: TRBV7-2
d_call: NA
cdr3_aa: CASSGSGFEQFF
cdr3_nt: TGTGCCAGCAGCGGGAGCGGGTTCGAGCAGTTCTTC

j_call: TRBJ2-3
clone_size: NA
v_call: TRBV7-2
d_call: TRBD2
cdr3_aa: CASSLASGVGSNTQYF
cdr3_nt: TGTGCCAGCAGCTTAGCTAGCGGGGTGGGCAGTAATACGCAGTATTTT

j_call: TRBJ2-7
clone_size: NA
v_call: TRBV12-3/TRBV12-4
d_call: NA
cdr3_aa: CASSPTTGSGGEQYF
cdr3_nt: TGTGCCAGCAGCCCGACGACGGGGAGCGGAGGCGAGCAGTACTTC

j_call: TRBJ2-5
clone_size: few
v_call: TRBV7-2
d_call: NA
cdr3_aa: CASSGGSAGETQYF
cdr3_nt: TGTGCCAGCAGCGGGGGTTCTGCAGGAGAGACCCAGTACTTC

j_call: TRBJ2-5
clone_size: NA
v_call: TRBV7-8
d_call: NA
cdr3_aa: CASTWGVKETQYF
cdr3_nt: TGTGCCAGCACCTGGGGGGTAAAAGAGACCCAGTACTTC

j_call: TRBJ2-5
clone_size: few
v_call: TRBV7-7
d_call: NA
cdr3_aa: CASSSSPAETQYF
cdr3_nt: TGTGCTAGCAGCTCGAGTCCTGCGGAGACCCAGTACTTC

j_call: TRBJ2-4
clone_size: NA
v_call: TRBV7-2
d_call: TRBD1
cdr3_aa: CASSPDGTGYEMAKNIQYF
cdr3_nt: TGTGCCAGCAGCCCCGACGGGACAGGGTACGAAATGGCCAAAAACATTCAGTACTTC

j_call: TRBJ2-3
clone_size: NA
v_call: TRBV6-2/TRBV6-3
d_call: TRBD1
cdr3_aa: CASSRPRQGLISDTQYF
cdr3_nt: TGTGCCAGCAGTCGCCCTCGACAGGGTTTAATTTCCGATACGCAGTATTTT

j_call: TRBJ2-1
clone_size: once
v_call: TRBV7-8
d_call: TRBD2
cdr3_aa: CASTPGGVEQFF
cdr3_nt: TGTGCCAGCACTCCGGGGGGGGTTGAGCAGTTCTTC

j_call: TRBJ2-7
clone_size: NA
v_call: TRBV4-2
d_call: NA
cdr3_aa: CASSQEGPGIPSYEQYF
cdr3_nt: TGTGCCAGCAGCCAAGAAGGGCCAGGGATTCCTTCCTACGAGCAGTACTTC

j_call: TRBJ2-7
clone_size: NA
v_call: TRBV5-1
d_call: NA
cdr3_aa: CASSSGPVLTYEQYF
cdr3_nt: TGCGCCAGCAGCTCCGGTCCGGTCCTTACCTACGAGCAGTACTTC

j_call: TRBJ1-6
clone_size: NA
v_call: TRBV7-2
d_call: NA
cdr3_aa: CASSFSIWNDSPLHF
cdr3_nt: TGTGCCAGCAGCTTCTCGATCTGGAACGATTCACCCCTCCACTTT

j_call: TRBJ2-1
clone_size: NA
v_call: TRBV29-1
d_call: TRBD1
cdr3_aa: CSVPRQGGGSYNEQFF
cdr3_nt: TGCAGCGTGCCCAGACAGGGGGGAGGCTCCTACAATGAGCAGTTCTTC

j_call: TRBJ2-7
clone_size: NA
v_call: TRBV27
d_call: TRBD1
cdr3_aa: CASSFHQGAGEQYF
cdr3_nt: TGTGCCAGCAGTTTCCATCAGGGGGCTGGCGAGCAGTACTTC

j_call: TRBJ2-5
clone_size: NA
v_call: TRBV24-1
d_call: NA
cdr3_aa: CATSDPLRDIGQETQYF
cdr3_nt: TGTGCCACCAGTGATCCGCTCCGGGACATTGGACAAGAGACCCAGTACTTC

j_call: TRBJ2-7
clone_size: NA
v_call: TRBV20-1
d_call: NA
cdr3_aa: CSATTLWGENGDEQYF
cdr3_nt: TGCAGTGCTACAACCCTTTGGGGTGAGAACGGAGACGAGCAGTACTTC